This T cell receptor beta chain originates from a study of blood T cell repertoires in COVID-19. Overall study context: Samples of COVID-19 (acute and convalescent) were obtained from the United States, Italy and Spain.

All enrollees were roughly 18 to 95 years old and from about 25 US areas. Cohort allocation depended upon clinical history that participants reported. In the original workflow: Counts of nucleated cells, estimated from reference gene primer amplification, were obtained. Measured with immunoSEQ multiplex PCR; TCRdb has only the in-frame clones, and not every one. Clonal size and the V and J genes are those of that table, whereas D and trimming came from the DNA. The sample contains more than 250,000 clones, around nine tenths of which appear only once. Sample: PBMCs or T cells enriched from blood (not recorded which). The receptor's source is a woman between 35 and 50 years old who had recovered from COVID-19.

The CDR3: CASSDSGTYGYTF. In DNA form, the CDR3 reads TGTGCCAGCAGTGATTCTGGGACTTATGGCTACACCTTC. The genes are TRBV25-1 and TRBJ1-2; D is possibly TRBD1 (5 bases). This CDR3 has 13 residues. Trimming left V 3 bases short and J 5 bases short, with 10 bases between. Germline-derived CDR1 and CDR2 are MGHDK and SYGVNS.